This TCR beta chain comes out of a study of T cell repertoires in cytomegalovirus infection. General observations from the study: Cumulative frequency of public TCR beta families picked out carriers of CMV plus the relevant HLA.

A word on this clonotype: The target antigen is unknown.

Germline V gives CDR1 MGHDK, CDR2 SYGVNS. This CDR3 is built from 15 residues. V gave up 1 base and J gave up 5 bases, with 14 bases separating them. In TCRdb, the reads were re-called with MiXCR into one record per CDR3 protein. The sample carries around 570,000 distinct CDR3 sequences, roughly 43% recorded once. The V and J genes are TRBV25-1 and TRBJ2-5; possibly TRBD1 or TRBD2 for D (6 bases each). The clonotype was recovered from a human donor in good health (CMV status not recorded). Some clones in this sample may be carry-over from other donors' samples. The material was cultured PBMCs, obtained from culture after CMV antigen stimulation. CDR3 loop: CASSEWRDIRETQYF. The CDR3 DNA reads as TGTGCCAGCAGTGAATGGAGGGACATCCGGGAGACCCAGTACTTC.